This T cell receptor beta chain was captured in a study of T cell clonotyping in hematopoietic cell transplantation. Study results and limitations: Broader posttransplant TCR repertoire diversity was predicted by graft donor and pretransplant recipient Inverse Simpson Index values. Pathologically expanded recipient clonotypes increased progressively from day 30 to day 180 as diversity fell. Few recipient clonotypes overlapped donors; over 97% were de novo at given depth. Cells were unsorted, so CD4 and CD8 contributions were not separated.

Remarks on this clone: No antigen is known for it.

This CDR3 contains 15 residues. Germline V gene sequence: CDR1 SGHRS, CDR2 YFSETQ. V lost 0 bases and J lost 5; bases outside the gene matches: 7. Sequencing was performed with immunoSEQ multiplex PCR; in TCRdb, only in-frame clones are kept and a portion is missing. Of 15,000 or so clones in the sample, about 90% were seen once. The chain joins TRBV5-1 to TRBJ2-5; 7 bases align to TRBD1. The material sequenced was peripheral blood mononuclear cells. The sequence derives from a man in his fifties or sixties in good health. Some clones in this sample may be carry-over from other donors' samples. The CDR3 DNA reads TGCGCCAGCAGCTTGGGGGGCGACAGGGTTGAGACCCAGTACTTC. Amino acids: CASSLGGDRVETQYF.